This T cell receptor (beta chain) was observed in a study of blood T cell repertoires in COVID-19. In the study overall: Spain, Italy and the United States supplied samples that represented acute and convalescent COVID-19.

Assay: immunoSEQ multiplex PCR; the TCRdb copy retains only in-frame clones and omits some. Among 200,000 to 300,000 clones, roughly four fifths were seen once, and the ten largest hold around 11%. The V and J ends lost 6 bases and 4 bases respectively, with 12 bases between them. The CDR3 length is 13 residues. This clonotype was sampled from an older woman with active or convalescent COVID-19. Sequenced input: peripheral blood. The chain links TRBV12-3 or TRBV12-4 to TRBJ2-5, with D uncertain. CDR3 region: CASSRLRSETQYF. The CDR3 DNA follows: TGTGCCAGCAGCAGACTGAGATCAGAGACCCAGTACTTC.